A single T cell receptor (beta chain) is shown here with its context. The PCR ran on 60 Vbeta and 13 Jbeta primers. TCRdb's table, derived via immunoSEQ multiplex PCR, lists solely in-frame clones and lacks some. The listing records about 72,000 clones. This record comes from a study of cytomegalovirus exposure and HLA in healthy donors. The CDR3 contains 13 residues. The germline V gene encodes CDR1 SQVTM and CDR2 ANQGSEA. The V end was cut by 4 bases, the J end by 5 bases, with 12 bases between. The rearrangement uses TRBV29-1 and TRBJ1-5, with a tentative D call TRBD1 (6 bases). The clonotype comes from a man aged 35-49 years in good health and CMV-seronegative. Sequencing was performed on PBMCs. CDR3 region: CSVAWGRDQPQHF. The CDR3 DNA is TGCAGCGTTGCCTGGGGGCGAGATCAGCCCCAGCATTTT. The variable domain in full, completed from reference TRBV29-1 and TRBJ1-5, reads SAVISQKPSRDICQRGTSLTIQCQVDSQVTMMFWYRQQPGQSLTLIATANQGSEATYESGFVIDKFPISRPNLTFSTLTVSNMSPEDSSIYLCSVAWGRDQPQHFGDGTRLSIL.